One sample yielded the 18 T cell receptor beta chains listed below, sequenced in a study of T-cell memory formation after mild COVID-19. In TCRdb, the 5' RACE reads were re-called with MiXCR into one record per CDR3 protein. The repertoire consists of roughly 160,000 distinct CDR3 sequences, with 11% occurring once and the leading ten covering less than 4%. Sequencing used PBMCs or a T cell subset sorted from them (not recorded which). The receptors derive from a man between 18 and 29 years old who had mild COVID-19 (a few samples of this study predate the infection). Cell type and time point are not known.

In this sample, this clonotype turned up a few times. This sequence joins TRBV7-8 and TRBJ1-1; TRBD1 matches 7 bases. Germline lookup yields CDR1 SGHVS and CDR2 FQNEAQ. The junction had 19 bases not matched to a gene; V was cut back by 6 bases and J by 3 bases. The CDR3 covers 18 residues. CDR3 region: CASRYRITGYRGDTEAFF. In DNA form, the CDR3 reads TGTGCCAGCAGATATCGGATAACAGGGTACAGGGGCGACACTGAAGCTTTCTTT.

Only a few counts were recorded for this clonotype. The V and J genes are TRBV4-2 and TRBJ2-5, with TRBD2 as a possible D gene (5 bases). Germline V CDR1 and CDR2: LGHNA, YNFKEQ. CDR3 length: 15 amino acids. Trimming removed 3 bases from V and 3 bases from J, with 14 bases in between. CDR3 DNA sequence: TGTGCCAGCAGCCAGGAGCGGACGGTTAAAGAGACCCAGTACTTC. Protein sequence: CASSQERTVKETQYF.

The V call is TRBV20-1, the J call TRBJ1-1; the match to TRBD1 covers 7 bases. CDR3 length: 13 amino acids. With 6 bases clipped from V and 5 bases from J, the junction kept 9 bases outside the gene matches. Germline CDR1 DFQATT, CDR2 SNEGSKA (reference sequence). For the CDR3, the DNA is TGCAGTGCCCCTCAGGGGGGGTGGACTGAAGCTTTCTTT. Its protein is CSAPQGGWTEAFF.

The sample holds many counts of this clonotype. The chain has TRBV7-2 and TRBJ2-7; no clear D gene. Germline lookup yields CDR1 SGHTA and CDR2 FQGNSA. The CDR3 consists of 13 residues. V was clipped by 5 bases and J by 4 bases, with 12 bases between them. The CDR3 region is CASSASELYEQYF. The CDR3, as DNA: TGTGCCAGCAGCGCAAGCGAGCTATACGAGCAGTACTTC.

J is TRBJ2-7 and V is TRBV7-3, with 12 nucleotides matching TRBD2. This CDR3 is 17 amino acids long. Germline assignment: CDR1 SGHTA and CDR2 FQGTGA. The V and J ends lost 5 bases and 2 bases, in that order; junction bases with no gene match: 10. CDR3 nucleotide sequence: TGTGCCAGCAGCACTAGCGGGGGGCGAGCTAAAACCTACGAGCAGTACTTC. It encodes CASSTSGGRAKTYEQYF.

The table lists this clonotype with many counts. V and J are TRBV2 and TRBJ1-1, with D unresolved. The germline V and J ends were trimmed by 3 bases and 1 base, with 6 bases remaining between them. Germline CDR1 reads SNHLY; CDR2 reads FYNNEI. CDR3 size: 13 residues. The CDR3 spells CASSDWGNTEAFF. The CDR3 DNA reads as TGTGCCAGCAGTGATTGGGGGAACACTGAAGCTTTCTTT.

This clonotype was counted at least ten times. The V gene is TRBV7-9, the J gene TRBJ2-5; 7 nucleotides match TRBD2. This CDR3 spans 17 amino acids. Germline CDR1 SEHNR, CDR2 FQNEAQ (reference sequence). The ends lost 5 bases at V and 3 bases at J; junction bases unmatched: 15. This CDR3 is CASSLTSSQALKETQYF. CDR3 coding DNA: TGTGCCAGCAGCCTGACTAGCAGCCAAGCCCTGAAAGAGACCCAGTACTTC.

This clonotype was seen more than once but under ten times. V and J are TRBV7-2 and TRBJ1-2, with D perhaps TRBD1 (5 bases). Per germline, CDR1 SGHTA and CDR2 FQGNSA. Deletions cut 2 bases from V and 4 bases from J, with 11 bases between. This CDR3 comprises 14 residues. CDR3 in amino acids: CASSLHQGSYGYTF. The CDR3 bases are TGTGCCAGCAGCTTACACCAGGGATCCTATGGCTACACCTTC.

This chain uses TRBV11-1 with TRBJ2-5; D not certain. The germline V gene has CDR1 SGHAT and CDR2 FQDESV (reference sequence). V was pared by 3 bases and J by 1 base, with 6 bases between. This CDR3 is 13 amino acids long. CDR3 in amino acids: CASSFGSQETQYF. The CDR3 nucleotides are TGTGCCAGCAGCTTTGGCAGCCAAGAGACCCAGTACTTC.

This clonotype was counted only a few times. CDR3 sequence reads: CASRQGARQYV. Written as DNA, the CDR3 is TGTGCCAGCAGGCAGGGGGCTCGGCAGTACGTC. This chain connects TRBV6-6 to TRBJ2-7; TRBD1 matches 8 bases. Germline-derived CDR1 and CDR2 are MNHNY and SVGAGI (reference sequence). The CDR3 extends over 11 amino acids. V was clipped by 6 bases and J by 9 bases; unmatched bases: 4.

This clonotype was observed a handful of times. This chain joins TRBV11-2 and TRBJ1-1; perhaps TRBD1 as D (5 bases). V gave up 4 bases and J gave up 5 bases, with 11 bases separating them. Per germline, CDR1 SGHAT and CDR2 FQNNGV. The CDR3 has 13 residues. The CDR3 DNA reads TGTGCCAGCAGCTACAGCAGGGAAACTGAAGCTTTCTTT. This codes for CASSYSRETEAFF.

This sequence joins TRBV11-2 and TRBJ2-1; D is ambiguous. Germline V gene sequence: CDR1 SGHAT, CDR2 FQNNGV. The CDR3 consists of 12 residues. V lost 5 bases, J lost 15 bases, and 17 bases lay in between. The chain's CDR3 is CASSPHEALPFF. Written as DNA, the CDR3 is TGTGCCAGCAGCCCCCACGAGGCCCTGCCGTTCTTC.

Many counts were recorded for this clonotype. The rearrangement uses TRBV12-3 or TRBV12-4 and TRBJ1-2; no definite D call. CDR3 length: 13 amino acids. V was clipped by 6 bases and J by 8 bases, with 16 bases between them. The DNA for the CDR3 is TGTGCCAGCAGGATTTTTGACGGGCTAGGCTACACCTTC. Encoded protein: CASRIFDGLGYTF.

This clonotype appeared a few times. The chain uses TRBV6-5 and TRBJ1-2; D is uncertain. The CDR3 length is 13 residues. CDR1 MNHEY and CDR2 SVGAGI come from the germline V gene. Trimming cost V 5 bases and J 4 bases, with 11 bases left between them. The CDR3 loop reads CASSRRGSYGYTF. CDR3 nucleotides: TGTGCCAGCAGTAGACGGGGTTCCTATGGCTACACCTTC.

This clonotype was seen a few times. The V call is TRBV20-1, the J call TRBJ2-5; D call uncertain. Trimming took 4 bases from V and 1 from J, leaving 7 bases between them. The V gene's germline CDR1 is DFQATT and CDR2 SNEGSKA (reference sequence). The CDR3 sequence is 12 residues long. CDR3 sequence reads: CSATRTQETQYF. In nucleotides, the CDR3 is TGCAGTGCTACGAGGACCCAAGAGACCCAGTACTTC.

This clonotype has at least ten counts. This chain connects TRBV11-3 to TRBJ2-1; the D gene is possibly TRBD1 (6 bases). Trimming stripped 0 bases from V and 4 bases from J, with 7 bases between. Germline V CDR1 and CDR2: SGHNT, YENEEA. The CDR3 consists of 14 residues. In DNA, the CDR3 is TGTGCCAGCAGCTTAGAGGGGGCTTACAATGAGCAGTTCTTC. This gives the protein CASSLEGAYNEQFF.

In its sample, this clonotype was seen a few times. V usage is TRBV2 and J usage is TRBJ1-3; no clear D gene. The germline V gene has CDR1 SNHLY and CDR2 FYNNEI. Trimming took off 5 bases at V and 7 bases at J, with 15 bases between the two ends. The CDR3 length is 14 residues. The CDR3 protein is CASSLLDRENTIYF. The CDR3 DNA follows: TGTGCCAGCAGTCTCCTGGATAGGGAGAACACCATATATTTT.

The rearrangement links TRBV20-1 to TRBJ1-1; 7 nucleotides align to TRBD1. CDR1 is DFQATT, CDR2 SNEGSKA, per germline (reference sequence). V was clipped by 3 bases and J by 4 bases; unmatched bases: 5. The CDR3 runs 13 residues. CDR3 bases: TGCAGTGCTAGCCAGGGGGTGAGCACTGAAGCTTTCTTT. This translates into CSASQGVSTEAFF.